Below, 18 T cell receptor beta chains from the same sample are listed, as sequenced in a study of PD-L1 blockade in urothelial cancer. Data came from immunoSEQ multiplex PCR; TCRdb stores just in-frame clones and leaves some out. The data hold 45,000 to 60,000 clones, with roughly four fifths observed a single time. Described time point: pretreatment peripheral blood. The sequenced sample was PBMCs, obtained around atezolizumab (anti-PD-L1) treatment. The origin of the receptors is a man aged 45-65 years with urothelial cancer.

The chain has TRBV6-7 and TRBJ2-1; a weak D match, TRBD2 (7 bases). TRBV6-7 is treated as an ORF (open reading frame) with a function not yet certain. The ends were cut back, 6 bases at V and 6 bases at J, with 21 bases in the middle. The CDR3 runs to 16 residues. The DNA for the CDR3 is TGTGCCAGCAGGCGGTGGCGGGGGACACCTTGCAATGAGCAGTTCTTC. Amino acid sequence: CASRRWRGTPCNEQFF.

This sequence joins TRBV18 and TRBJ2-7; D might be TRBD2 (5 bases). The V end lost 5 bases, the J end lost 7 bases, and 12 bases lay between the germline ends. The CDR3 totals 12 residues. Looked up from germline, CDR1 is KGHSH and CDR2 is LQKENI. DNA of the CDR3: TGTGCCAGCTCAACGGGGATGGGTGAGCAGTACGTC. This encodes CASSTGMGEQYV.

This clone was seen only once. The chain recombines TRBV15 with TRBJ1-5; D is unresolved. This CDR3 contains 14 residues. The V end lost 5 bases, the J end lost 4 bases, and 12 bases lay between the germline ends. CDR1 is LNHNV and CDR2 is YYDKDF in the germline V gene (reference sequence). CDR3 DNA sequence: TGTGCCACCAGCCCCAGTCAGTCTAATCAGCCCCAGCATTTT. Protein product: CATSPSQSNQPQHF.

J is TRBJ2-1 and V is TRBV2; no firm D call. Trimming cost V 6 bases and J 0 bases, with 6 bases left between them. Germline V gives CDR1 SNHLY, CDR2 FYNNEI. The CDR3 is 13 residues long. The CDR3: CASRLVSYNEQFF. CDR3 DNA: TGTGCCAGCAGACTGGTCTCCTACAATGAGCAGTTCTTC.

This chain joins TRBV2 and TRBJ2-1; 7 bases agree with TRBD2. The germline V gene has CDR1 SNHLY and CDR2 FYNNEI. The CDR3 totals 16 residues. J lost 12 bases, V lost 5 bases, and 19 bases had no gene match. The CDR3 spells CASSRHPAGSGSGQFF. CDR3 DNA: TGTGCCAGCAGTCGTCATCCAGCGGGGAGTGGTTCAGGGCAGTTCTTC.

V gene TRBV11-2 combines with J gene TRBJ1-2, with unresolved D. The CDR3 runs to 13 residues. The V gene lost 4 bases and the J gene lost 2 bases, with 8 bases spanning the gap. The germline V gene has CDR1 SGHAT and CDR2 FQNNGV. CDR3 amino acids: CASSSGLNYGYTF. CDR3 coding DNA: TGTGCCAGCAGCTCCGGACTCAACTATGGCTACACCTTC. Drawing the rest from reference TRBV11-2 and TRBJ1-2, the complete variable domain is EAGVAQSPRYKIIEKRQSVAFWCNPISGHATLYWYQQILGQGPKLLIQFQNNGVVDDSQLPKDRFSAERLKGVDSTLKIQPAKLEDSAVYLCASSSGLNYGYTFGSGTRLTVV.

The V and J genes are TRBV6-1 and TRBJ1-3, with D possibly matching TRBD1 (6 bases). Germline V gives CDR1 MNHNS, CDR2 SASEGT. V was clipped by 2 bases and J by 4 bases, with 18 bases between them. This CDR3 region has 17 residues. CDR3 in DNA: TGTGCCAGCAGTGAAAGGCGCACACAGGGATGGGGAAACACCATATATTTT. Translated, it gives CASSERRTQGWGNTIYF.

V and J are TRBV7-9 and TRBJ2-3; D possibly corresponds to TRBD1 (5 bases). In germline, CDR1 is SEHNR, CDR2 FQNEAQ (reference sequence). Between the trimmed V and J ends, which lost 1 base and 5 bases, there was a span of 10 bases. CDR3 length: 14 residues. The CDR3 sequence: CASSLGTDRDTQYF. CDR3 DNA sequence: TGTGCCAGCAGCTTAGGAACTGACAGAGATACGCAGTATTTT.

The chain uses TRBV6-1 and TRBJ1-4, with 7 nucleotides matching TRBD1. Germline V gene sequence: CDR1 MNHNS, CDR2 SASEGT. The CDR3 covers 14 residues. With 5 bases clipped from V and 2 bases from J, the junction kept 2 bases outside the gene matches. In DNA, the CDR3 is TGTGCCAGCAGTCTGACAGGGACTAATGAAAAACTGTTTTTT. This gives the protein CASSLTGTNEKLFF.

The chain couples TRBV25-1 to TRBJ1-1; 9 nucleotides agree with TRBD1. V lost 9 bases, J lost 1 base, and 9 bases stayed unmatched. This CDR3 spans 15 amino acids. Germline V lookup: CDR1 MGHDK, CDR2 SYGVNS. The CDR3 nucleotides read TGTGCCAGTAGAACACCGGGACAGGGGAACACTGAAGCTTTCTTT. The encoded protein is CASRTPGQGNTEAFF.

This rearrangement joins TRBV7-8 to TRBJ2-1, with D hard to call. The CDR3 contains 13 residues. The germline V gene encodes CDR1 SGHVS and CDR2 FQNEAQ. With 2 bases removed from V and 7 bases from J, the gap between germline ends came to 9 bases. CDR3 nucleotides: TGTGCCAGCAGCTTATGGGCCGTGAATGAGCAGTTCTTC. Translated: CASSLWAVNEQFF.

This sequence joins TRBV2 and TRBJ1-2; D gene ambiguous. Germline V gene lookup returns CDR1 SNHLY and CDR2 FYNNEI. V was cut by 4 bases and J by 3 bases, with 6 bases left in between. The CDR3 has 12 residues. CDR3 loop: CASSVRDYGYTF. In nucleotides, the CDR3 is TGTGCCAGCAGTGTGCGGGACTATGGCTACACCTTC.

The gene calls are TRBV9 and TRBJ1-1, with D perhaps matching TRBD1 (5 bases). The CDR3 is 15 amino acids. V shed 5 bases and J shed 1 base, with 15 bases lying between them. CDR1 and CDR2 from the germline V gene are SGDLS and YYNGEE. CDR3 DNA sequence: TGTGCCAGCAGGTTGGGGCAGGGAGGGAACACTGAAGCTTTCTTT. As protein: CASRLGQGGNTEAFF.

The chain combines TRBV13 with TRBJ1-3; a possible D gene is TRBD1 (5 bases). This CDR3 spans 15 amino acids. The V gene lost 0 bases and the J gene lost 4 bases, with 10 bases spanning the gap. Germline assignment: CDR1 PRHDT and CDR2 FYEKMQ (reference sequence). The CDR3 loop reads CASSLGMTVGNTIYF. CDR3 nucleotides: TGTGCCAGCAGCTTAGGCATGACAGTCGGAAACACCATATATTTT.

This rearrangement joins TRBV19 to TRBJ1-2; 9 bases align to TRBD1. Losses at the gene ends were 4 bases for V and 5 bases for J; bases not matched to a gene: 8. CDR1 is LNHDA, CDR2 SQIVND, per germline (reference sequence). This CDR3 contains 15 residues. CDR3 sequence: CASSRARGTGYGYTF. The CDR3 DNA is TGTGCCAGTAGTAGGGCTCGCGGGACAGGGTATGGCTACACCTTC.

CDR3 coding DNA: TGCGCCAGCAGCTTAGGCGGAAGAAACACCGGGGAGCTGTTTTTT. Residues: CASSLGGRNTGELFF. This chain connects TRBV5-1 to TRBJ2-2, with unresolved D. The length of the CDR3 is 15 residues. The germline gives CDR1 SGHRS, CDR2 YFSETQ. Trimming removed 2 bases at V and 2 bases at J, with 10 bases between. Full variable domain (remainder filled in from reference TRBV5-1 and TRBJ2-2): KAGVTQTPRYLIKTRGQQVTLSCSPISGHRSVSWYQQTPGQGLQFLFEYFSETQRNKGNFPGRFSGRQFSNSRSEMNVSTLELGDSALYLCASSLGGRNTGELFFGEGSRLTVL.

This chain uses TRBV7-9 with TRBJ1-2; D is uncertain. Deletions cut 5 bases from V and 7 bases from J, with 17 bases between. Germline CDR1 SEHNR, CDR2 FQNEAQ (reference sequence). The CDR3 covers 14 residues. The CDR3 nucleotides are TGTGCCAGCAGCCCTCCCGGGTCGAGCGTTGGCTACACCTTC. As protein: CASSPPGSSVGYTF.

The chain recombines TRBV6-1 with TRBJ1-5; no reliable D call. Germline V lookup: CDR1 MNHNS, CDR2 SASEGT. The CDR3 runs to 14 residues. The germline V and J ends were trimmed by 1 base and 7 bases, with 11 bases remaining between them. The CDR3 coding sequence is TGTGCCAGCAGTGAAGGAGGAGGTTTCCAGCCCCAGCATTTT. Protein: CASSEGGGFQPQHF.